This T cell receptor beta chain was identified in a study of OX40 agonist ivuxolimab in advanced cancers. Study-wide context: Ivuxolimab, which targeted the costimulatory receptor OX40 (CD134), was an agonistic, fully human IgG2 monoclonal antibody. Intravenous ivuxolimab was administered to patients every 2 weeks at six dose levels: 0.01, 0.1, 0.3, 1.5, 3 and 10 mg/kg. Among the approximately 50 dose-escalation patients, around 19 had hepatocellular carcinoma, some 15 melanoma, 9 renal cell carcinoma and 9 head and neck cancer. A male proportion of approximately 83% and a mean age of approximately 60 years, ranging from 23 to 79, were recorded for the dose-escalation cohort. Patients were allowed to have had prior anti-PD-1, anti-PD-L1 or anti-CTLA-4 therapy, and more than 30% of the dose-escalation patients had previously received checkpoint inhibitors. Partial responses were achieved by three dose-escalation patients, of whom one had hepatocellular carcinoma and two had cutaneous melanoma. Peripheral TCRbeta sequencing aimed to test whether ivuxolimab altered TCR sequence diversity and caused clonal T-cell expansion. The paper covers the monotherapy dose-escalation part of the phase I ivuxolimab trial, which included N ≈ 57 patients. What the authors observed across the whole study: Antigen specificity was not determined for the clonally expanded peripheral T cells. In the 0.1-3.0 mg/kg groups, partial responders had among the lowest normalized peripheral clonal expansion, particularly in CD8+ T cells. After ivuxolimab, more expanded clones were found on average in CD8+ T cells than in CD4+ T cells. At doses from 0.1 to 3.0 mg/kg, clonal expansion was seen in both CD4+ and CD8+ blood T cells between baseline and week 6. Low levels of normalized T-cell clonal expansion were also shown by some nonresponding patients.

For sequencing of the TCRbeta CDR3 region, genomic DNA was extracted from the sorted cells. The immunoSEQ Assay was used to sequence the TCRbeta CDR3 regions. As stored in TCRdb, this immuneACCESS dataset retains in-frame rearrangements with V and J assigned. A fraction of the clones does not appear; measured against another copy, unresolved V genes explain less than half of the discrepancy, and the remainder lacks a known reason. The sample records approximately 13,000 clones, around 83% of which are singletons. The ten largest make up under 50% of the sample. Patients with a history of autoimmune disease or receiving systemic immunosuppression were excluded from the trial. In every dose cohort, peripheral blood was drawn for TCR sequencing at baseline, cycle 4 day 1, and cycle 7 day 1. Samples came from an open-label, multicenter, first-in-human phase I dose-escalation trial of ivuxolimab. Adults with locally advanced or metastatic melanoma, renal cell, hepatocellular, or head and neck squamous cell carcinoma were enrolled in the trial. Before TCR sequencing, CD4+ T cells and CD8+ T cells from peripheral blood were sorted into separate populations.

Concerning this clone itself: The specificity of this receptor is unknown. The sample holds no much larger clone one base away, and base qualities are not on file.

V was cut back by 3 bases and J by 0 bases, leaving a gap of 6 bases between them. Sequences MNHEY (CDR1) and SMNVEV (CDR2) are obtained from the germline V gene (reference sequence). From cysteine to phenylalanine, the CDR3 is 14 amino acids long. Only CDR3 DNA is held: 42 bases, read in frame from base 1. The chain is assembled from TRBV27 and TRBJ1-3, with the D gene call left open. This receptor was obtained from an adult with an advanced solid tumor such as melanoma, head and neck, liver or kidney cancer. The sequences come from CD4+ or CD8+ T cells sorted from blood, collected in a trial of the OX40 agonist ivuxolimab. Here the CDR3 is given as CASSFLGSGNTIYF. The DNA reads TGTGCCAGCAGTTTTCTGGGCTCTGGAAACACCATATATTTT.